This T cell receptor beta chain was identified during a study of T cells in Graves' hyperthyroidism and ophthalmopathy. The TCR beta CDR3 regions underwent amplification using RNA transcripts as the source. The HTBI primer set was used in a first-round RT-PCR of the TCR CDR3. One entry per CDR3 protein results from TCRdb running MiXCR on the multiplex PCR reads. The repertoire holds under 350,000 distinct CDR3 sequences, with more than 15% as singletons. The ends lost 4 bases at V and 1 base at J; junction bases unmatched: 9. This CDR3 contains 17 residues. Per germline, CDR1 SGHNT and CDR2 YYREEE (reference sequence). This clonotype was observed a few times.

The TCR sequence derives from a woman aged 55-69 years with Graves' ophthalmopathy. What was sequenced was blood. The chain joins TRBV5-4 to TRBJ2-2, with TRBD2 matching over 8 bases. Written as DNA, the CDR3 is TGTGCCAGCAGCGCGGGGACTAGTGGGTTGAACACCGGGGAGCTGTTTTTT. Amino acids: CASSAGTSGLNTGELFF.